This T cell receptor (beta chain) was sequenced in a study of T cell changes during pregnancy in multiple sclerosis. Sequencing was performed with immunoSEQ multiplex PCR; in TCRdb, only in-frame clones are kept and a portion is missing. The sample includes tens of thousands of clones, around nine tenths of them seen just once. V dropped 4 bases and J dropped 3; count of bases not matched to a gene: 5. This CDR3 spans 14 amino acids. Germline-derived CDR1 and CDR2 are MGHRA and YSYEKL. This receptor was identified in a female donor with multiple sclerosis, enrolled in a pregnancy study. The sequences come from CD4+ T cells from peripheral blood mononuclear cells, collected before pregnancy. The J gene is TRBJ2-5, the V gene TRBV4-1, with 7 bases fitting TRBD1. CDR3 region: CASSRRQGEETQYF. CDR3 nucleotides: TGCGCCAGCAGCCGACGACAGGGAGAAGAGACCCAGTACTTC.